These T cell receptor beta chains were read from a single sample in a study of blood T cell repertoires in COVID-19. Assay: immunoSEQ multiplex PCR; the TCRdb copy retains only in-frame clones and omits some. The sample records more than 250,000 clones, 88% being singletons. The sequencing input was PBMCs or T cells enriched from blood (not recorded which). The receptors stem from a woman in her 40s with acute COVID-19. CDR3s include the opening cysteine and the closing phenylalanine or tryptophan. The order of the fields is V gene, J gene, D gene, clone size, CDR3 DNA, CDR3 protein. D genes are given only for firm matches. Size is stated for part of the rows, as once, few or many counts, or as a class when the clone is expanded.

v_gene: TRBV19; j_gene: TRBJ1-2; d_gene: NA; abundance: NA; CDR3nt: TGTGCCAGTCTACGGGGAGCTAACTATGGCTACACCTTC; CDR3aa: CASLRGANYGYTF
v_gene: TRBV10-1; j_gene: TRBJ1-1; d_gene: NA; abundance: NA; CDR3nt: TGCGCCAGCAGTGAGTCTTTCTACACTGAAGCTTTCTTT; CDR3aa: CASSESFYTEAFF
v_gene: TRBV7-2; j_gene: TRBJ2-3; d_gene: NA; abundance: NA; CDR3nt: TGTGCCAGCAGCTTGTACGGGACTAGCACAGATACGCAGTATTTT; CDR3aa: CASSLYGTSTDTQYF
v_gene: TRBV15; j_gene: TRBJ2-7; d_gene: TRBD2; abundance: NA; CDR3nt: TGTGCCACCAGCCCTAGCGGGGGACCCTCCTACGAGCAGTACTTC; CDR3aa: CATSPSGGPSYEQYF
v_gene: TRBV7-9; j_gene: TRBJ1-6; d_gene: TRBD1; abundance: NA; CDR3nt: TGTGCCAGCAGCTTGGGACAGGGTTCCTATAATTCACCCCTCCACTTT; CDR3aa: CASSLGQGSYNSPLHF
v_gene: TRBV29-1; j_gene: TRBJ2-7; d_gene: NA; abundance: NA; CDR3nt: TGCAGCGTTGAGTGGGACACCCCTAACGAGCAGTACTTC; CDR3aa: CSVEWDTPNEQYF
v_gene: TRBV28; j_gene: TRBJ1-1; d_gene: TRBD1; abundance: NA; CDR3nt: TGTGCCAGCAGTATAACCGGGACAGGGCCCTTTGAAGCTTTCTTT; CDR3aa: CASSITGTGPFEAFF
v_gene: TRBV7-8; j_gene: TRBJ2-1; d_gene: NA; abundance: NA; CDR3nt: TGTGCCAGCGGGGCGGGGTTCTACAATGAGCAGTTCTTC; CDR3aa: CASGAGFYNEQFF
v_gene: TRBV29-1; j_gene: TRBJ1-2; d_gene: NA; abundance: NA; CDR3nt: TGCAGCGTTCGAAGCACGCTCAACTATGGCTACACCTTC; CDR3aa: CSVRSTLNYGYTF
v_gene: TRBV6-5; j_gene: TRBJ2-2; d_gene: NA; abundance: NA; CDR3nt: TGTGCCAGCATGAGTTTCACCGGGGAGCTGTTTTTT; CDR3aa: CASMSFTGELFF
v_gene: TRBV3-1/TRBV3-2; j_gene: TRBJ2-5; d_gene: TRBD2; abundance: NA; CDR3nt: TGTGCCAGCAGCCTTAGCGGGAGCGGAGAGACCCAGTACTTC; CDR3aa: CASSLSGSGETQYF
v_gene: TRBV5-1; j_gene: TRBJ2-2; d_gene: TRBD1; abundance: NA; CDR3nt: TGCGCCAGCAGCTCCGGACAGGCTAGCACCGGGGAGCTGTTTTTT; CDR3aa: CASSSGQASTGELFF
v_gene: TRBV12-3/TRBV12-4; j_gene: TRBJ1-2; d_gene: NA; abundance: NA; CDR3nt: TGTGCCAGCAGTCCAGGGGTCGGCTATGGCTACACCTTC; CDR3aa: CASSPGVGYGYTF
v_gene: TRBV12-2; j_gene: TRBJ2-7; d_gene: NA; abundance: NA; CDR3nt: TGTGCAAGTCACCTCATCGGGTACGAGCAGTACTTC; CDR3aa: CASHLIGYEQYF
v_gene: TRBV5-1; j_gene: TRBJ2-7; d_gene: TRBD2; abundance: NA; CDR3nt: TGCGCCAGCAGTTCTCCGGGACTAGCGGGAAGGTACGAGCAGTACTTC; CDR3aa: CASSSPGLAGRYEQYF
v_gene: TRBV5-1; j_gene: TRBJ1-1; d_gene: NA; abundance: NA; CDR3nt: TGCGCCAGCAGTCGGGAGGTCATGAACACTGAAGCTTTCTTT; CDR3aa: CASSREVMNTEAFF
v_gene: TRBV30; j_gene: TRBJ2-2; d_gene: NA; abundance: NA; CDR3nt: TGTGCCTGGACCCCCCCAGGGGACGCGAACACCGGGGAGCTGTTTTTT; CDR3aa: CAWTPPGDANTGELFF
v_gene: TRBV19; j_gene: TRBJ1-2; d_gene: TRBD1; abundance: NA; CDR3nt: TGTGCCAGTAGCTTGGGACAGGACTACTATGGCTACACCTTC; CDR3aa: CASSLGQDYYGYTF
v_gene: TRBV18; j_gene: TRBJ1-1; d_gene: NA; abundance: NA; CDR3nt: TGTGCCAGCTCACCCCTGGACAGTGAGGCCAACACTGAAGCTTTCTTT; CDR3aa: CASSPLDSEANTEAFF
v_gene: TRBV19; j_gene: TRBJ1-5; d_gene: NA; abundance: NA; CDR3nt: TGTGCCAGTAGTAAAGCAAGGGGACTGCAGCCCCAGCATTTT; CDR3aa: CASSKARGLQPQHF
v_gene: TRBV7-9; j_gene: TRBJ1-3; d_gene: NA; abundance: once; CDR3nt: TGTGCCAGCAGCTTCTCTAGGGGGATCGTAAACACCATATATTTT; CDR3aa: CASSFSRGIVNTIYF
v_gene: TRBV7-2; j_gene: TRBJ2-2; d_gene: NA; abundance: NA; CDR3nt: TGTGCCAGCAGCTTGGGTCCCAGGGAAGCCGGGGAGCTGTTTTTT; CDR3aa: CASSLGPREAGELFF
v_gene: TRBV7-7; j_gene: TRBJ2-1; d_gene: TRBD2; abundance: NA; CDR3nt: TGTGCTAGCAGCTTAGCTTCGCCTAGCGGGAGCTCCTACAATGAGCAGTTCTTC; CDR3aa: CASSLASPSGSSYNEQFF
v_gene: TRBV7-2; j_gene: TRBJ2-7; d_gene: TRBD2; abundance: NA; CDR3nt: TGTGCCAGCAGCTTTACTAGCGGGAGGGCCTACGAGCAGTACTTC; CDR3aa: CASSFTSGRAYEQYF
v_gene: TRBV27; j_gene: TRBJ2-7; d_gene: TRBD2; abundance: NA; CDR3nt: TGTGCCAGCAGAGCAACTAGCGGGATCTCCCAATTCACCTACGAGCAGTACTTC; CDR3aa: CASRATSGISQFTYEQYF
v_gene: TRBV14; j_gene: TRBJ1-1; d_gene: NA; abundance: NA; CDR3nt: TGTGCCAGCAGCCAGGCTATGGGAGGTTGGACTGAAGCTTTCTTT; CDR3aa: CASSQAMGGWTEAFF
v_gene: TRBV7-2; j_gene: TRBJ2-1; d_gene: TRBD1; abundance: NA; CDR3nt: TGTGCCAGCAGTCGGGACAGGGGGCGGTACAATGAGCAGTTCTTC; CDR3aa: CASSRDRGRYNEQFF
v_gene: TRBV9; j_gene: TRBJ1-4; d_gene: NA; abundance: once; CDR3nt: TGTGCCAGCAGCGCGAGCTTACAGGGTCTGGGTGAAAAACTGTTTTTT; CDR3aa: CASSASLQGLGEKLFF
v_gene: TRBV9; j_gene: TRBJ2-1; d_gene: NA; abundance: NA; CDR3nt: TGTGCCAGCAGCCCGACCCTAGGGGCGGCCTCGAATGAGCAGTTCTTC; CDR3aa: CASSPTLGAASNEQFF
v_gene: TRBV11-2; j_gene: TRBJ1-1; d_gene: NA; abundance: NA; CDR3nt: TGTGCCAGCAGCTTAGATCGTTATACTGAGGGCTACACTGAAGCTTTCTTT; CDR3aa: CASSLDRYTEGYTEAFF
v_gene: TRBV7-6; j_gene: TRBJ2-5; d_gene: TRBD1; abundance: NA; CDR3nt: TGTGCCAGCAGCCCTCCCCCCGGGACAGGGGATAAGACCCAGTACTTC; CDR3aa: CASSPPPGTGDKTQYF
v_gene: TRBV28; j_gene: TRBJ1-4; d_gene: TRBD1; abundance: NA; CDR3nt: TGTGCCAGCAGTCTTGTATTACGGGGGACAGGGATTGAAAAACTGTTTTTT; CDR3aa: CASSLVLRGTGIEKLFF
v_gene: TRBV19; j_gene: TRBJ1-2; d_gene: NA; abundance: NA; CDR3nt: TGTGCCAGTAGTATCGATGCAGGGAATTATGGCTACACCTTC; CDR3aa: CASSIDAGNYGYTF
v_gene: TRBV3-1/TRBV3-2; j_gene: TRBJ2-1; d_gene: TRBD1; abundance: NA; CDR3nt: TGTGCCAGCAGCCAATGGACAGGGCTCTACAATGAGCAGTTCTTC; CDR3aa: CASSQWTGLYNEQFF
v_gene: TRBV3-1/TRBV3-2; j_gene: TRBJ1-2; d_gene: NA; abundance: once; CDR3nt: TGTGCCAGCAGCCAAGATTCGGGCAGGGATAACTATGGCTACACCTTC; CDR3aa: CASSQDSGRDNYGYTF
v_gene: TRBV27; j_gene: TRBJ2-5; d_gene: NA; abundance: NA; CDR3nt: TGTGCCAGCAGTTTGGCTCCAACCCCCCAAGAGACCCAGTACTTC; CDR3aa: CASSLAPTPQETQYF
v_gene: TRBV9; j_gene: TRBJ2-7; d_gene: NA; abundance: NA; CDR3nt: TGTGCCAGCAGCGTAGGTGTGCGTCTAGGAAACGAGCAGTACTTC; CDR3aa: CASSVGVRLGNEQYF
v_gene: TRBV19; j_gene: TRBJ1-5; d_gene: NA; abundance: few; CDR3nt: TGTGCCAGTAGTACGAGGGGCAATCAGCCCCAGCATTTT; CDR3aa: CASSTRGNQPQHF
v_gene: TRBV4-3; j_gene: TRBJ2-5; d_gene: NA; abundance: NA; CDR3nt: TGCGCCAGCAGCCGCAACAGCGGTATAGGGCAAGAGACCCAGTACTTC; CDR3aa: CASSRNSGIGQETQYF
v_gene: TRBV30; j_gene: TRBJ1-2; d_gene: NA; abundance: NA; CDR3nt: TGTGCCTGGAGGCCGGACATATGGCGGCCTGGCTACACCTTC; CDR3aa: CAWRPDIWRPGYTF
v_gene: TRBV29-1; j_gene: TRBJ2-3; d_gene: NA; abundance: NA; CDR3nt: TGCAGCGTTGAATGGGGGGTCTTGGAGACAGATACGCAGTATTTT; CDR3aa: CSVEWGVLETDTQYF
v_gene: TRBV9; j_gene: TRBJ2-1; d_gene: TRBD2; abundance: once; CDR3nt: TGTGCCAGCAGCGTAGTCCCTACCGGGAGGTTCGGCAATGAGCAGTTCTTC; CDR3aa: CASSVVPTGRFGNEQFF